This entry is about one TCR beta chain. Germline CDR1 SGHTS, CDR2 YDEGEE. The CDR3 runs to 15 residues. The J segment lost 7 bases and the V segment lost 0 bases, leaving 9 bases of the junction unmatched. The sample comes from a study of shared clonotypes between healthy human individuals. Assay: immunoSEQ multiplex PCR; the TCRdb copy retains only in-frame clones and omits some. The data contain about 1.9 million clones, 80% to 95% of them singletons. Naive CD8 cells comprised CD45RO-negative, CCR7-positively selected cells, excluding terminally differentiated effector memory CD45RA+ cells. Donors, healthy HIV-negative adults, lacked recent acute infections or vaccinations.

This TCR was recovered from a young man in good health. Some clones in this sample may be carry-over from other donors' samples. The chain recombines TRBV5-8 with TRBJ2-7; 8 nucleotides line up with TRBD2. The sample was naive CD8+ T cells from PBMCs. In DNA, the CDR3 is TGTGCCAGCAGCTTGGGAACTAGCGGACGGGGGGAGCAGTACTTC. It codes for CASSLGTSGRGEQYF.